This passage covers 32 T cell receptor beta chains from one sample sequenced in a study of T cell responses to AZD1222 COVID-19 vaccine. Here immunoSEQ multiplex PCR was the method, and the copy in TCRdb shows in-frame clones only, minus some. This table holds 100,000 or so clones, around 87% found once. This specimen was peripheral blood, taken 28 days after the second AZD1222 dose. The receptors originated from an adult who received the AZD1222 COVID-19 vaccine.

The chain uses TRBV24-1 and TRBJ2-3, with a tentative D call TRBD1 (5 bases). From germline, CDR1 is KGHDR and CDR2 SFDVKD. Trimming removed 7 bases at V and 6 bases at J, with 19 bases between. CDR3 length: 15 residues. The CDR3 region has the DNA TGTGCCACCAGGGAAGCGACAGCCAGGCCGGATACGCAGTATTTT. As protein: CATREATARPDTQYF.

The genes are TRBV5-1 and TRBJ2-7; D possibly corresponds to TRBD2 (5 bases). The V end lost 1 base, the J end lost 7 bases, and 9 bases lay between the germline ends. This CDR3 has 12 amino acids. Germline V CDR1 and CDR2: SGHRS, YFSETQ. CDR3 sequence (DNA): TGCGCCAGCAGCTTGAATTCGGGGGAGCAGTACTTC. Translation gives CASSLNSGEQYF.

In the case of this clone: In the same sample, other DNA sequences code for this CDR3. The chain has TRBV4-3 and TRBJ1-5, with TRBD1 identical over 8 bases. Germline V gene sequence: CDR1 LGHNA, CDR2 YSLEER. This CDR3 spans 15 amino acids. The J segment lost 1 base and the V segment lost 1 base, leaving 0 bases of the junction unmatched. The CDR3 nucleotides read TGCGCCAGCAGCCAAGGGACAGGGAGCAATCAGCCCCAGCATTTT. This encodes CASSQGTGSNQPQHF.

The V gene is TRBV9, the J gene TRBJ1-1; TRBD1 matches at 9 bases. Germline V gives CDR1 SGDLS, CDR2 YYNGEE. The CDR3 sequence is 14 residues long. J was trimmed by 1 base and V by 4 bases; bases with no gene match: 2. The CDR3 nucleotides read TGTGCCAGCAGCCAGACAGGGGGGAACACTGAAGCTTTCTTT. Translating it yields CASSQTGGNTEAFF.

This clone was seen only once. The chain links TRBV28 to TRBJ2-3, with 8 bases lining up with TRBD1. Losses at the gene ends were 6 bases for V and 1 base for J; bases not matched to a gene: 12. The CDR3 consists of 17 residues. Germline V gene lookup returns CDR1 MDHEN and CDR2 SYDVKM. The CDR3: CASSPSGRGRRTDTQYF. The CDR3 DNA reads as TGTGCCAGCAGCCCCTCGGGCAGGGGGCGCCGCACAGATACGCAGTATTTT.

The chain joins TRBV5-1 to TRBJ1-1; TRBD1 aligns across 7 bases. The CDR3 totals 14 residues. The V gene end was trimmed by 2 bases and the J gene end by 4 bases; junction bases not matched to a gene: 5. Germline CDR1 reads SGHRS; CDR2 reads YFSETQ. As DNA, the CDR3 is TGCGCCAGCAGCTTTTTACAGGGGAGCACTGAAGCTTTCTTT. Its protein is CASSFLQGSTEAFF.

V is TRBV2 and J is TRBJ1-3, with 7 bases identical to TRBD1. The germline V gene has CDR1 SNHLY and CDR2 FYNNEI. V lost 5 bases and J lost 2; bases outside the gene matches: 3. There are 14 residues in the CDR3. CDR3 protein: CASSLQGAGNTIYF. The CDR3 DNA sequence: TGTGCCAGCAGTCTCCAGGGGGCTGGAAACACCATATATTTT.

This chain links TRBV2 with TRBJ2-7, with 12 bases matching TRBD2. J was trimmed by 2 bases and V by 6 bases; bases with no gene match: 17. The CDR3 is 19 amino acids. CDR1 is SNHLY, CDR2 FYNNEI, per germline. The CDR3 nucleotides are TGTGCCAGCAGATCCAAGACTAGCGGGAGAGAGAGAGCTGCCTACGAGCAGTACTTC. This codes for CASRSKTSGRERAAYEQYF. Full variable domain (missing parts from reference TRBV2 and TRBJ2-7): EPEVTQTPSHQVTQMGQEVILRCVPISNHLYFYWYRQILGQKVEFLVSFYNNEISEKSEIFDDQFSVERPDGSNFTLKIRSTKLEDSAMYFCASRSKTSGRERAAYEQYFGPGTRLTVT.

This clone was found a few times. The gene calls are TRBV2 and TRBJ1-2, with D unclear. Germline lookup yields CDR1 SNHLY and CDR2 FYNNEI. V was trimmed by 4 bases and J by 4 bases, leaving 7 bases between them. The CDR3 totals 12 residues. The CDR3 loop is CASSASGYGYTF. DNA for the CDR3: TGTGCCAGCAGTGCATCGGGCTATGGCTACACCTTC.

Regarding this clone: A junction end diverges from the germline sequence, so it may reflect a read error. CDR3 region: CASSSAYNEQFF. The DNA of the CDR3 is TGTGCCAGCAGCTCTGCTTACAATGAGCAATTCTTC. J is TRBJ2-1 and V is TRBV7-3; no clear D gene. Looked up from germline, CDR1 is SGHTA and CDR2 is FQGTGA. The CDR3 consists of 12 residues.

The chain links TRBV5-1 to TRBJ1-4, with a possible D match to TRBD1 (6 bases). The CDR3 consists of 17 residues. Germline loops: CDR1 SGHRS, CDR2 YFSETQ. V was shortened by 4 bases and J by 0 bases, with 16 bases between the two germline ends. The CDR3 bases are TGCGCCAGCAGCCTTACCCCCGGGACATCAACTAATGAAAAACTGTTTTTT. This sequence encodes CASSLTPGTSTNEKLFF.

The genes are TRBV5-1 and TRBJ1-1; tentative D call: TRBD1 (5 bases). The germline gives CDR1 SGHRS, CDR2 YFSETQ. The germline V and J ends were trimmed by 4 bases and 1 base, with 14 bases remaining between them. This CDR3 comprises 15 residues. CDR3 sequence (DNA): TGCGCCAGCAGCCCCGGGGGATCGCGGAACACTGAAGCTTTCTTT. Protein sequence: CASSPGGSRNTEAFF.

The rearrangement links TRBV11-2 to TRBJ2-7; unclear D gene. Germline CDR1 SGHAT, CDR2 FQNNGV. Trimming cost V 5 bases and J 5 bases, with 7 bases left between them. There are 11 residues in the CDR3. The CDR3 is CASSPSNEQYF. For the CDR3, the DNA is TGTGCCAGCAGCCCCTCAAACGAGCAGTACTTC.

The chain uses TRBV18 and TRBJ2-2; no firm D call. This CDR3 region has 15 residues. Between the trimmed V and J ends, which lost 1 base and 0 bases, there was a span of 6 bases. Germline V gene lookup returns CDR1 KGHSH and CDR2 LQKENI. In DNA form, the CDR3 reads TGTGCCAGCTCACCACAGGGTGCGAACACCGGGGAGCTGTTTTTT. Residues: CASSPQGANTGELFF.

V gene TRBV29-1 combines with J gene TRBJ1-2, with 7 bases fitting TRBD1. The CDR3 extends over 13 amino acids. The V gene's germline CDR1 is SQVTM and CDR2 ANQGSEA. V was pared by 7 bases and J by 0 bases, with 5 bases of the junction left unmatched. The DNA for the CDR3 is TGCAGCGCAAGGGACAGTTCTAACTATGGCTACACCTTC. Amino acid sequence: CSARDSSNYGYTF.

V gene TRBV5-4 combines with J gene TRBJ2-1; 11 nucleotides align to TRBD2. The trim removed 4 bases at V and 3 bases at J, leaving 6 bases unmatched. Germline assignment: CDR1 SGHNT and CDR2 YYREEE (reference sequence). This CDR3 comprises 16 residues. CDR3 DNA sequence: TGTGCCAGCAGCGCGGGGACTAGCGGAAGCTACAATGAGCAGTTCTTC. This encodes CASSAGTSGSYNEQFF.

DNA of the CDR3: TGTGCCAGCAGCTTAGGTTCCCAGGCCTACGAGCAGTACTTC. Protein: CASSLGSQAYEQYF. The genes are TRBV7-2 and TRBJ2-7; no clear D gene. The CDR3 runs to 14 residues. Trimming cost V 1 base and J 2 bases, with 9 bases left between them. The germline gives CDR1 SGHTA, CDR2 FQGNSA. Complete variable domain (other parts from reference TRBV7-2 and TRBJ2-7): GAGVSQSPSNKVTEKGKDVELRCDPISGHTALYWYRQSLGQGLEFLIYFQGNSAPDKSGLPSDRFSAERTGGSVSTLTIQRTQQEDSAVYLCASSLGSQAYEQYFGPGTRLTVT.

The chain links TRBV5-6 to TRBJ2-2, with TRBD2 matching over 14 bases. Germline loops: CDR1 SGHDT, CDR2 YYEEEE. The ends lost 3 bases at V and 9 bases at J; junction bases unmatched: 4. The CDR3 extends over 15 amino acids. CDR3 sequence reads: CASSWGTSGSRELFF. DNA for the CDR3: TGTGCCAGCAGCTGGGGGACTAGCGGGAGCCGGGAGCTGTTTTTT.

The J gene is TRBJ2-2, the V gene TRBV18, with D possibly TRBD1 on 6 matching bases. The length of the CDR3 is 15 residues. V was clipped by 4 bases and J by 2 bases, with 11 bases between them. The germline gives CDR1 KGHSH, CDR2 LQKENI. This CDR3 is CASSLEQGNTGELFF. The CDR3 DNA follows: TGTGCCAGCTCACTGGAACAGGGAAACACCGGGGAGCTGTTTTTT.

This clone was observed a handful of times. The chain employs TRBV6-5 and TRBJ1-1; D not resolved. Trimming took off 6 bases at V and 7 bases at J, with 6 bases between the two ends. From germline, CDR1 is MNHEY and CDR2 SVGAGI. The CDR3 has 10 amino acids. CDR3 in DNA: TGTGCCAGCAGGACAATTGAAGCTTTCTTT. The encoded protein is CASRTIEAFF.

This clone was seen only once. Different DNA sequences within this sample yield the same CDR3. CDR3 protein: CASSFGLQETQYF. The CDR3 region has the DNA TGTGCCAGCAGTTTCGGCCTCCAAGAGACCCAGTACTTC. The chain couples TRBV12-3 or TRBV12-4 to TRBJ2-5; no clear D gene. CDR3 length equals 13 residues. Trimming removed 3 bases from V and 1 base from J, with 6 bases in between.

This clone was recorded once. The V call is TRBV20-1, the J call TRBJ2-3; D is possibly TRBD2 (6 bases). V lost 3 bases to trimming and J lost 0 bases, with 10 bases between them. The germline V gene has CDR1 DFQATT and CDR2 SNEGSKA (reference sequence). This CDR3 spans 14 amino acids. CDR3 loop: CSASRETSTDTQYF. The CDR3 bases are TGCAGTGCTAGTCGGGAGACAAGCACAGATACGCAGTATTTT.

The rearrangement joins TRBV11-2 to TRBJ1-4; unclear D gene. Deletions cut 3 bases from V and 8 bases from J, with 10 bases between. The germline V gene encodes CDR1 SGHAT and CDR2 FQNNGV. The CDR3 extends over 13 amino acids. The CDR3 DNA is TGTGCCAGCAGCTTGCAAATAGGGGAAAAACTGTTTTTT. This codes for CASSLQIGEKLFF.

The chain has TRBV10-3 and TRBJ1-1; possibly TRBD1 for D (5 bases). The CDR3 runs 14 residues. Germline CDR1 and CDR2: ENHRY and SYGVKD. Trimming removed 6 bases from V and 3 bases from J, with 14 bases in between. The CDR3 spells CAIRKNKGDTEAFF. The DNA of the CDR3 is TGTGCCATCAGGAAAAATAAAGGGGACACTGAAGCTTTCTTT.

The chain has TRBV27 and TRBJ1-2; possibly TRBD1 for D (5 bases). The CDR3 is 10 amino acids. The V end was cut by 7 bases, the J end by 7 bases, with 7 bases between. Germline V gene data show CDR1 as MNHEY and CDR2 as SMNVEV (reference sequence). Here the CDR3 reads CASMGGGYTF. DNA for the CDR3: TGTGCCAGCATGGGGGGTGGCTACACCTTC.

The J gene is TRBJ2-1, the V gene TRBV24-1, with a tentative D call TRBD1 (8 bases). The CDR3 loop spans 16 amino acids. Germline CDR1 reads KGHDR; CDR2 reads SFDVKD. V was shortened by 3 bases and J by 7 bases, with 18 bases between the two germline ends. CDR3 in amino acids: CATSDRTGRERNEQFF. For the CDR3, the DNA is TGTGCCACCAGTGATCGGACAGGGAGGGAGCGTAATGAGCAGTTCTTC.

The gene calls are TRBV5-1 and TRBJ2-6, with 8 nucleotides matching TRBD1. This CDR3 has 16 residues. J was trimmed by 4 bases and V by 2 bases; bases with no gene match: 5. Germline V lookup: CDR1 SGHRS, CDR2 YFSETQ. The CDR3 nucleotides read TGCGCCAGCAGCTTAAGGACAGGGTCCGGGGCCAACGTCCTGACTTTC. Encoded protein: CASSLRTGSGANVLTF.

The chain joins TRBV6-2 or TRBV6-3 to TRBJ1-4, with D perhaps TRBD1 (5 bases). Germline lookup yields CDR1 MNHEY and CDR2 SVGEGT. The V end lost 5 bases, the J end lost 8 bases, and 15 bases lay between the germline ends. This CDR3 has 14 amino acids. CDR3 residues: CASSTGGRWEKLFF. The CDR3 nucleotides are TGTGCCAGCAGTACCGGGGGTCGTTGGGAAAAACTGTTTTTT.

The J gene is TRBJ1-5, the V gene TRBV16, with D maybe TRBD1 (6 bases). This CDR3 spans 16 amino acids. The germline gives CDR1 KGHSY, CDR2 FQNENV. The ends were cut back, 0 bases at V and 2 bases at J, with 11 bases in the middle. DNA for the CDR3: TGTGCCAGCAGCCAATCAACAGGGTTGGGCAATCAGCCCCAGCATTTT. It codes for CASSQSTGLGNQPQHF.

The CDR3 spells CATSSGRDFNYEQYF. The CDR3 nucleotides read TGTGCCACCAGCAGCGGACGGGATTTTAACTACGAGCAGTACTTC. The rearrangement links TRBV15 to TRBJ2-7, with D tentatively TRBD2 (5 bases). Germline V gives CDR1 LNHNV, CDR2 YYDKDF (reference sequence). Between the trimmed V and J ends, which lost 3 bases and 3 bases, there was a span of 15 bases. This CDR3 has 15 residues. The full variable domain, in which reference TRBV15 and TRBJ2-7 provide the parts outside the CDR3, is DAMVIQNPRYQVTQFGKPVTLSCSQTLNHNVMYWYQQKSSQAPKLLFHYYDKDFNNEADTPDNFQSRRPNTSFCFLDIRSPGLGDTAMYLCATSSGRDFNYEQYFGPGTRLTVT.

The rearrangement uses TRBV24-1 and TRBJ1-4; D is ambiguous. The CDR3 runs 11 residues. V was pared by 4 bases and J by 5 bases, with 1 base between. The germline CDR1 and CDR2 sequences are KGHDR and SFDVKD. The CDR3 nucleotides read TGTGCCACCAGTGAGAATGAAAAACTGTTTTTT. Its protein is CATSENEKLFF.

The V call is TRBV6-5, the J call TRBJ2-7; D is perhaps TRBD1 or TRBD2 (5 bases each). Germline assignment: CDR1 MNHEY and CDR2 SVGAGI. Trimming stripped 7 bases from V and 6 bases from J, with 16 bases between. The CDR3 is 13 residues long. The CDR3 DNA follows: TGTGCCAGCACCGGGGATTCCAGGGTCGAGCAGTACTTC. Translated: CASTGDSRVEQYF.